Listed here is a single T cell receptor (beta chain). The record originates from a study of shared clonotypes between healthy human individuals. CDR1 LNHDA and CDR2 SQIVND come from the germline V gene (reference sequence). This CDR3 is built from 12 residues. V gave up 8 bases and J gave up 5 bases, with 12 bases separating them. Produced via immunoSEQ multiplex PCR; TCRdb's table is partial and in-frame only. The sample includes fewer than 600,000 clones, about 76% of them seen just once. The specimen sequenced was PBMCs. This TCR was recovered from a middle-aged woman in good health. Some clones in this sample may be carry-over from other donors' samples. This chain links TRBV19 with TRBJ2-5; a weak D match, TRBD2 (5 bases). The CDR3 sequence is CASGSSLETQYF. The CDR3 coding sequence is TGTGCCAGTGGTTCTAGCTTGGAGACCCAGTACTTC. The full variable domain, completed using reference TRBV19 and TRBJ2-5, is DGGITQSPKYLFRKEGQNVTLSCEQNLNHDAMYWYRQDPGQGLRLIYYSQIVNDFQKGDIAEGYSVSREKKESFPLTVTSAQKNPTAFYLCASGSSLETQYFGPGTRLLVL.